A selection of T cell receptor beta chains follows, all from one sample in a study of blood T cells in healthy people across ages. TCRdb recomputed calls from the 5' RACE reads with MiXCR, one row per CDR3 protein. The top ten clones hold approximately 10% of a sample with 500,000 to 550,000 distinct CDR3 sequences, 20% to 30% of them seen once. These data were also filed under a second study, of T cells of mothers and their children.

The sequenced material came from blood. The receptors derive from a boy younger than 18 in good health. The CDR3 runs from the conserved cysteine through the conserved F or W. The order of the fields is V gene, J gene, clone size, D gene, CDR3 protein, CDR3 DNA. D genes are given only for firm matches. Clone sizes are given selectively: once, few, many, or a class where the clone is expanded.

V: TRBV4-3
J: TRBJ2-1
size: few
D: TRBD2
CDR3: CASSQVSEPGTSGYNEQFF
DNA: TGCGCCAGCAGCCAAGTTTCGGAACCCGGGACTAGCGGTTACAATGAGCAGTTCTTC

V: TRBV6-4
J: TRBJ2-1
size: few
D: TRBD2
CDR3: CASSDGAGGYDGQFF
DNA: TGTGCCAGCAGTGACGGAGCGGGAGGTTACGATGGGCAGTTCTTC

V: TRBV28
J: TRBJ1-5
size: few
D: .
CDR3: CASSPRTGNQPQHF
DNA: TGTGCCAGCAGCCCCCGGACAGGCAATCAGCCCCAGCATTTT

V: TRBV14
J: TRBJ2-1
size: .
D: TRBD2
CDR3: CASSQDKLAGGPEGSYNEQFF
DNA: TGTGCCAGCAGCCAAGATAAACTAGCGGGGGGGCCAGAGGGGTCCTACAATGAGCAGTTCTTC

V: TRBV28
J: TRBJ2-4
size: .
D: .
CDR3: CASSTWRGRGGIQYF
DNA: TGTGCCAGCAGCACTTGGAGGGGGCGCGGGGGGATTCAGTACTTC

V: TRBV12-3/TRBV12-4
J: TRBJ2-3
size: .
D: .
CDR3: CASSLNGVGADTQYF
DNA: TGTGCCAGCAGCTTAAATGGTGTCGGGGCAGATACGCAGTATTTT

V: TRBV29-1
J: TRBJ2-3
size: few
D: .
CDR3: CSVEDLDSLFTDTQYF
DNA: TGCAGCGTTGAAGATTTGGACAGCTTATTCACAGATACGCAGTATTTT

V: TRBV20-1
J: TRBJ2-6
size: few
D: .
CDR3: CSARSGSPGANVLTF
DNA: TGCAGTGCTAGATCGGGTTCACCCGGGGCCAACGTCCTGACTTTC

V: TRBV12-5
J: TRBJ2-1
size: .
D: .
CDR3: CASGPRIVGVDEQFF
DNA: TGTGCTAGTGGTCCGCGGATAGTGGGGGTCGATGAGCAGTTCTTC

V: TRBV2
J: TRBJ2-5
size: few
D: .
CDR3: CASSIAETQYF
DNA: TGTGCCAGCAGCATAGCGGAGACCCAGTACTTC

V: TRBV24-1
J: TRBJ2-7
size: few
D: .
CDR3: CATSEAGPKSYEQYF
DNA: TGTGCCACCAGTGAGGCAGGCCCAAAATCCTACGAGCAGTACTTC

V: TRBV9
J: TRBJ2-2
size: once
D: .
CDR3: CASSINTNTGELFF
DNA: TGTGCCAGCAGCATTAATACGAACACCGGGGAGCTGTTTTTT

V: TRBV4-1
J: TRBJ2-3
size: .
D: .
CDR3: CASSQEGLLTYTDTQYF
DNA: TGCGCCAGCAGCCAAGAAGGGCTACTAACATACACAGATACGCAGTATTTT

V: TRBV5-1
J: TRBJ2-6
size: few
D: .
CDR3: CASSLEHPGANVLTF
DNA: TGCGCCAGCAGCTTGGAACACCCTGGGGCCAACGTCCTGACTTTC

V: TRBV7-9
J: TRBJ2-7
size: .
D: TRBD1
CDR3: CASSSGQGRLYEQYF
DNA: TGTGCCAGCAGCTCGGGACAGGGTAGGCTTTACGAGCAGTACTTC